A single T cell receptor beta chain is shown here with its context. Recruited during active infection, patients (from Seattle) were subsequently followed longitudinally. These data are taken from a study of blood T cell repertoires in COVID-19. Study-level information: Whether acute or convalescent, the COVID-19 samples came from the United States, Italy and Spain.

Method: immunoSEQ multiplex PCR; TCRdb's copy keeps in-frame clones and lacks some. The sample has about 210,000 clones, approximately 85% seen once. The CDR3 length is 13 residues. Germline loops: CDR1 LNHDA, CDR2 SQIVND (reference sequence). The V end lost 3 bases, the J end lost 3 bases, and 8 bases lay between the germline ends. Sample: peripheral blood. The TCR comes from a woman between 65 and 79 years old with COVID-19, enrolled during active disease. This chain joins TRBV19 and TRBJ1-2; D might be TRBD1 (5 bases). The CDR3 coding sequence is TGTGCCAGTAGTATGCGGGGGGACTATGGCTACACCTTC. As protein: CASSMRGDYGYTF.